The 32 T cell receptor beta chains below were found in one sample sequenced in a study of cytomegalovirus exposure and HLA in healthy donors. PCR was performed using 60 Vbeta and 13 Jbeta primers. Sequenced by immunoSEQ multiplex PCR; TCRdb stores in-frame clones only, minus some. This table holds about 260,000 clones, around 66% found once. Sequenced material: PBMCs. The receptor source for this set is a female donor in good health and CMV-seronegative.

The V and J genes are TRBV6-1 and TRBJ2-7, with TRBD1 as a possible D gene (6 bases). With 7 bases removed from V and 7 bases from J, the gap between germline ends came to 8 bases. Germline values: CDR1 MNHNS, CDR2 SASEGT. There are 10 residues in the CDR3. CDR3 nucleotide sequence: TGTGCCAGCACCGACAGGGAGCAGTACTTC. This codes for CASTDREQYF.

In its sample, this clone was seen a few times. For the CDR3, the DNA is TGCGCCAGCAGCTACGGCCCGGGGACTAGCGGATCCCCCCGCAGCGTTGAGCAGTTCTTC. It translates to CASSYGPGTSGSPRSVEQFF. The genes are TRBV5-1 and TRBJ2-1; the match to TRBD2 covers 11 bases. Germline trimming cut 3 bases from V and 9 bases from J; bases unmatched to any gene: 23. This CDR3 has 20 residues. Germline-derived CDR1 and CDR2 are SGHRS and YFSETQ.

This clone has just a few counts. This chain uses TRBV18 with TRBJ1-2; D is unclear. Germline V gene lookup returns CDR1 KGHSH and CDR2 LQKENI. V lost 4 bases and J lost 4, with 19 bases in between. The CDR3 is 16 amino acids. CDR3 sequence: CASSLSQQSPLYGYTF. In DNA form, the CDR3 reads TGTGCCAGCTCACTTAGTCAACAGTCCCCACTCTATGGCTACACCTTC.

CDR3 in amino acids: CASSLGSNTEAFF. The CDR3 nucleotides are TGCGCCAGCAGCTTGGGGAGTAACACTGAAGCTTTCTTT. The J gene is TRBJ1-1, the V gene TRBV5-1; D call uncertain. This CDR3 has 13 residues. Looked up from germline, CDR1 is SGHRS and CDR2 is YFSETQ. Trimming took off 0 bases at V and 2 bases at J, with 5 bases between the two ends. Variable domain in full (rest from reference TRBV5-1 and TRBJ1-1): KAGVTQTPRYLIKTRGQQVTLSCSPISGHRSVSWYQQTPGQGLQFLFEYFSETQRNKGNFPGRFSGRQFSNSRSEMNVSTLELGDSALYLCASSLGSNTEAFFGQGTRLTVV.

This clone was counted a single time. The V gene is TRBV29-1, the J gene TRBJ1-1, with 7 nucleotides matching TRBD1. In germline, CDR1 is SQVTM, CDR2 ANQGSEA. J gave up 5 bases and V 5 bases, and 5 bases lay outside the gene matches. The CDR3 is made up of 12 amino acids. The CDR3 DNA sequence: TGCAGCGTTACGAACAGGGGAACTGAAGCTTTCTTT. Amino acid sequence: CSVTNRGTEAFF.

CDR3 residues: CASTGQGYTEAFF. The CDR3 bases are TGCGCCAGCACGGGACAGGGTTACACTGAAGCTTTCTTT. The chain has TRBV10-1 and TRBJ1-1, with 9 bases that match TRBD1. This CDR3 region has 13 residues. The V segment lost 7 bases and the J segment 3 bases; nucleotides outside the gene matches: 3. Germline-derived CDR1 and CDR2 are WNHNN and SYGVQD (reference sequence).

The gene calls are TRBV28 and TRBJ2-5, with D possibly being TRBD1 (5 bases). Looked up from germline, CDR1 is MDHEN and CDR2 is SYDVKM. Trimming pared 1 base from V and 7 bases from J, leaving 13 bases between. CDR3 length: 14 amino acids. The CDR3 spells CASSLSRQSRTQYF. The CDR3 nucleotides are TGTGCCAGCAGTTTATCACGACAGAGTCGGACCCAGTACTTC.

The chain links TRBV5-6 to TRBJ1-4, with D maybe TRBD1 (5 bases). Per germline, CDR1 SGHDT and CDR2 YYEEEE. This CDR3 has 16 amino acids. Trimming left V 4 bases short and J 0 bases short, with 13 bases between. Written as DNA, the CDR3 is TGTGCCAGCAGCGGGGCGGGGCATGCAACTAATGAAAAACTGTTTTTT. It encodes CASSGAGHATNEKLFF.

This chain connects TRBV11-2 to TRBJ2-2; 14 bases are a match to TRBD2. Germline V gene lookup returns CDR1 SGHAT and CDR2 FQNNGV. Losses at the gene ends were 6 bases for V and 4 bases for J; bases not matched to a gene: 7. This CDR3 region has 17 residues. This chain's CDR3 is CASRSGLAGVGTGELFF. CDR3 nucleotide sequence: TGTGCCAGCAGATCGGGACTAGCGGGAGTGGGCACCGGGGAGCTGTTTTTT.

The chain carries TRBV5-1 and TRBJ2-7; a possible D gene is TRBD2 (6 bases). Per germline, CDR1 SGHRS and CDR2 YFSETQ. Between the trimmed V and J ends, which lost 0 bases and 2 bases, there was a span of 9 bases. The CDR3 sequence is 14 residues long. DNA of the CDR3: TGCGCCAGCAGCTTGGTGTCTAGCGCCTACGAGCAGTACTTC. This codes for CASSLVSSAYEQYF.

This chain uses TRBV7-9 with TRBJ2-2, with 7 nucleotides matching TRBD1. This CDR3 is built from 16 residues. The V gene's germline CDR1 is SEHNR and CDR2 FQNEAQ (reference sequence). The ends lost 1 base at V and 5 bases at J; junction bases unmatched: 7. The CDR3 loop is CASSLGATGRTGELFF. The CDR3 nucleotides are TGTGCCAGCAGCTTAGGCGCGACAGGGCGGACCGGGGAGCTGTTTTTT.

The CDR3 coding sequence is TGTGCCAGCAGCGAATCAGGGTGGAACACCGGGGAGCTGTTTTTT. This sequence encodes CASSESGWNTGELFF. This chain connects TRBV4-2 to TRBJ2-2; weak D call: TRBD1 (5 bases). This CDR3 contains 15 residues. Germline V CDR1 and CDR2: LGHNA, YNFKEQ. V shed 5 bases and J shed 1 base, with 11 bases lying between them.

In its sample, this clone was seen a few times. The rearrangement uses TRBV5-5 and TRBJ2-7; perhaps TRBD2 as D (5 bases). CDR3 length equals 13 residues. The germline CDR1 and CDR2 sequences are SGHKS and YYEKEE (reference sequence). Deletions cut 0 bases from V and 6 bases from J, with 10 bases between. The CDR3 sequence: CASSLDGVLEQYF. Written as DNA, the CDR3 is TGTGCCAGCAGCTTGGACGGGGTACTCGAGCAGTACTTC.

The V gene is TRBV5-1, the J gene TRBJ1-1, with 11 bases matching TRBD1. With 5 bases clipped from V and 4 bases from J, the junction kept 7 bases outside the gene matches. The CDR3 sequence is 15 residues long. Germline loops: CDR1 SGHRS, CDR2 YFSETQ. The CDR3 region is CASSLSGTGGTEAFF. In nucleotides, the CDR3 is TGCGCCAGCAGTTTGTCCGGGACAGGGGGCACTGAAGCTTTCTTT.

The chain links TRBV19 to TRBJ2-7, with TRBD1 identical over 7 bases. The CDR3 totals 15 residues. Germline V gives CDR1 LNHDA, CDR2 SQIVND (reference sequence). Losses at the gene ends were 4 bases for V and 1 base for J; bases not matched to a gene: 7. CDR3 residues: CASSSGDRTSYEQYF. CDR3 bases: TGTGCCAGTAGTAGTGGGGACAGAACTTCCTACGAGCAGTACTTC.

The genes are TRBV18 and TRBJ2-7; 9 bases match TRBD2. CDR3 length: 15 residues. The J segment lost 5 bases and the V segment lost 5 bases, leaving 10 bases of the junction unmatched. The germline CDR1 and CDR2 sequences are KGHSH and LQKENI. The CDR3 spells CASSMGLAGGDEQYF. CDR3 DNA sequence: TGTGCCAGCTCAATGGGACTAGCCGGGGGAGACGAGCAGTACTTC.

The J gene is TRBJ2-3, the V gene TRBV7-9, with TRBD1 matching over 8 bases. This CDR3 is built from 17 residues. Trimming at V came to 5 bases and at J to 2 bases, leaving 12 bases not matched to a gene. Germline values: CDR1 SEHNR, CDR2 FQNEAQ (reference sequence). The CDR3 DNA is TGTGCCAGCAGCAACCTCCCGGGACAGGAGGACACAGATACGCAGTATTTT. As protein: CASSNLPGQEDTDTQYF.

The chain couples TRBV27 to TRBJ1-1; D perhaps matches TRBD1 (5 bases). CDR1 and CDR2 from the germline V gene are MNHEY and SMNVEV (reference sequence). With 2 bases removed from V and 4 bases from J, the gap between germline ends came to 11 bases. This CDR3 has 14 residues. This CDR3 reads CASSLRGTGTEAFF. In DNA, the CDR3 is TGTGCCAGCAGTTTAAGGGGCACGGGCACTGAAGCTTTCTTT.

The V call is TRBV7-9, the J call TRBJ2-1; 10 bases map to TRBD2. The CDR3 consists of 16 residues. With V trimmed by 5 bases and J by 0 bases, 4 bases remained unmatched. Per germline, CDR1 SEHNR and CDR2 FQNEAQ (reference sequence). CDR3 DNA sequence: TGTGCCAGCAGCCTACCTAGCGGGAGCTCCTACAATGAGCAGTTCTTC. As protein: CASSLPSGSSYNEQFF.

The chain couples TRBV9 to TRBJ1-4; a weak D match, TRBD1 (6 bases). The CDR3 sequence is 17 residues long. Trimming pared 0 bases from V and 1 base from J, leaving 13 bases between. CDR1 and CDR2 from the germline V gene are SGDLS and YYNGEE. CDR3 DNA sequence: TGTGCCAGCAGCGTAGGAGTAGGGGGGGGAACTAATGAAAAACTGTTTTTT. Its protein is CASSVGVGGGTNEKLFF.

This clone was seen a few times. The rearrangement uses TRBV27 and TRBJ2-1; D possibly corresponds to TRBD1 (6 bases). Trimming stripped 2 bases from V and 9 bases from J, with 8 bases between. Germline loops: CDR1 MNHEY, CDR2 SMNVEV (reference sequence). The length of the CDR3 is 12 residues. The CDR3 DNA is TGTGCCAGCAGTTTACAAGGGGGTGAGCAGTTCTTC. It encodes CASSLQGGEQFF.

V usage is TRBV2 and J usage is TRBJ2-5; 9 nucleotides match TRBD2. The last part of the DNA fits TRBJ2-7 better; the J call may be wrong. CDR3 size: 14 residues. CDR1 is SNHLY, CDR2 FYNNEI, per germline. CDR3 DNA: TGTGCCAGCAGATATAGCGGGAGCTCCTACGAGCAGTACTTC. Protein sequence: CASRYSGSSYEQYF.

This clone was picked up a small number of times. The V call is TRBV5-1, the J call TRBJ2-5, with 8 bases lining up with TRBD1. The V segment lost 0 bases and the J segment 2 bases; nucleotides outside the gene matches: 3. The CDR3 sequence is 15 residues long. Germline lookup yields CDR1 SGHRS and CDR2 YFSETQ. The CDR3 sequence: CASSLGGQVQETQYF. The DNA of the CDR3 is TGCGCCAGCAGCTTGGGGGGACAGGTTCAAGAGACCCAGTACTTC.

This chain links TRBV7-8 with TRBJ1-6; no firm D call. The CDR3 runs to 16 residues. Germline-derived CDR1 and CDR2 are SGHVS and FQNEAQ. Trimming took 5 bases from V and 0 from J, leaving 11 bases between them. The CDR3: CASSLPGSSYNSPLHF. CDR3 nucleotides: TGTGCCAGCAGCCTGCCCGGGAGCTCCTATAATTCACCCCTCCACTTT.

The rearrangement links TRBV27 to TRBJ2-7; 7 nucleotides match TRBD1. Germline CDR1 reads MNHEY; CDR2 reads SMNVEV (reference sequence). V shed 0 bases and J 2 bases; nucleotides not matched to a gene: 1. This CDR3 is built from 14 residues. The CDR3 coding sequence is TGTGCCAGCAGTTTATCGGGACAGCCCTACGAGCAGTACTTC. Translated: CASSLSGQPYEQYF.

This clone was detected a few times. The gene calls are TRBV18 and TRBJ2-2, with a weak D call TRBD2 (6 bases). The germline V gene has CDR1 KGHSH and CDR2 LQKENI. The V gene lost 5 bases and the J gene lost 1 base, with 11 bases spanning the gap. CDR3 size: 15 residues. DNA for the CDR3: TGTGCCAGCTCATACTTTAGCGGGAACACCGGGGAGCTGTTTTTT. Its translation: CASSYFSGNTGELFF. The full variable domain, its missing parts supplied by reference TRBV18 and TRBJ2-2, is NAGVMQNPRHLVRRRGQEARLRCSPMKGHSHVYWYRQLPEEGLKFMVYLQKENIIDESGMPKERFSAEFPKEGPSILRIQQVVRGDSAAYFCASSYFSGNTGELFFGEGSRLTVL.

This clone was detected only once. The genes are TRBV5-1 and TRBJ2-1; 7 positions match TRBD2. The germline V gene has CDR1 SGHRS and CDR2 YFSETQ. This CDR3 spans 11 amino acids. The junction had 1 base not matched to a gene; V was cut back by 6 bases and J by 7 bases. CDR3 amino acids: CASTGGNEQFF. The CDR3 nucleotides are TGCGCCAGCACCGGGGGGAATGAGCAGTTCTTC.

The chain carries TRBV19 and TRBJ1-5; 8 bases agree with TRBD1. Germline CDR1 is LNHDA and CDR2 is SQIVND (reference sequence). After removal of 4 bases from V and 5 bases from J, the junction contained 7 bases not matched to a gene. This CDR3 spans 15 amino acids. Written as DNA, the CDR3 is TGTGCCAGTAGTACCCGACAGGGGACCGATCAGCCCCAGCATTTT. Amino acid sequence: CASSTRQGTDQPQHF.

The chain uses TRBV21-1 and TRBJ1-2; no DNA check was done on the table's D call, TRBD1. TRBV21-1 is a pseudogene locus. The CDR3 loop spans 14 amino acids. The CDR3 DNA follows: TGTGCCAGCAGCAAAGGGACAGCTAACTATGGCTACACCTTC. This translates into CASSKGTANYGYTF.

The chain employs TRBV7-2 and TRBJ2-2; D remains unclear. Germline CDR1 SGHTA, CDR2 FQGNSA. V was clipped by 2 bases and J by 1 base, with 8 bases between them. This CDR3 has 15 amino acids. CDR3 sequence (DNA): TGTGCCAGCAGCTTACAATCAGGGAACACCGGGGAGCTGTTTTTT. Protein product: CASSLQSGNTGELFF.

This clone came up once. J is TRBJ2-7 and V is TRBV5-6; 10 bases are a match to TRBD2. V lost 4 bases and J lost 5; bases outside the gene matches: 12. This CDR3 region has 16 residues. Germline values: CDR1 SGHDT, CDR2 YYEEEE. The CDR3 region is CASSPVSGRQRNEQYF. CDR3 bases: TGTGCCAGCAGCCCCGTTAGCGGGAGGCAGAGAAACGAGCAGTACTTC.

The genes are TRBV2 and TRBJ1-1, with no clear D. The CDR3 totals 14 residues. With 4 bases removed from V and 1 base from J, the gap between germline ends came to 10 bases. Germline CDR1 SNHLY, CDR2 FYNNEI. The CDR3 spells CASSGQQPNTEAFF. For the CDR3, the DNA is TGTGCCAGCAGTGGGCAACAACCGAACACTGAAGCTTTCTTT. Full variable domain (remainder filled in from reference TRBV2 and TRBJ1-1): EPEVTQTPSHQVTQMGQEVILRCVPISNHLYFYWYRQILGQKVEFLVSFYNNEISEKSEIFDDQFSVERPDGSNFTLKIRSTKLEDSAMYFCASSGQQPNTEAFFGQGTRLTVV.